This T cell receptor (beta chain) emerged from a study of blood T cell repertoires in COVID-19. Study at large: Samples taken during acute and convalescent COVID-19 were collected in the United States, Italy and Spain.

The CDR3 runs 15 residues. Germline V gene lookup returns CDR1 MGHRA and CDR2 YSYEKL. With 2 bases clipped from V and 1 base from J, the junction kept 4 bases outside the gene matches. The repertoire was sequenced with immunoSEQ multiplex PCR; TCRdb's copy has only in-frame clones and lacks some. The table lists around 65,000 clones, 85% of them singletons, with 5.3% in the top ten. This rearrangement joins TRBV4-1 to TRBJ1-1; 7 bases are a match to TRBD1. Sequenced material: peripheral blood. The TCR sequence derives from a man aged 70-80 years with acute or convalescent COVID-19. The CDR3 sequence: CASSQQAGGNTEAFF. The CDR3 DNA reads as TGCGCCAGCAGCCAACAAGCAGGGGGGAACACTGAAGCTTTCTTT.